Below are 13 T cell receptor beta chains sequenced from a single sample in a study of T cell clones after liver transplantation. TCRdb keeps only in-frame clones here, not all; method: immunoSEQ multiplex PCR. The data hold about 7,900 clones, with around 80% observed a single time. Sequences were derived from CD8+ T cells from blood, sampled before liver transplant. Every receptor here comes from a human donor who received a liver transplant.

This chain links TRBV14 with TRBJ2-1; no firm D call. Per the germline V gene, CDR1 is SGHDN and CDR2 is FVKESK. CDR3 size: 16 residues. Trimming took off 1 base at V and 0 bases at J, with 10 bases between the two ends. The CDR3 nucleotides are TGTGCCAGCAGCCAAGCTTTCGGAGACTCCTACAATGAGCAGTTCTTC. It codes for CASSQAFGDSYNEQFF. The full variable domain, in which reference TRBV14 and TRBJ2-1 provide the parts outside the CDR3, is EAGVTQFPSHSVIEKGQTVTLRCDPISGHDNLYWYRRVMGKEIKFLLHFVKESKQDESGMPNNRFLAERTGGTYSTLKVQPAELEDSGVYFCASSQAFGDSYNEQFFGPGTRLTVL.

The genes are TRBV30 and TRBJ2-1; D not certain. Trimming left V 0 bases short and J 4 bases short, with 13 bases between. The CDR3 has 15 residues. The germline V gene has CDR1 GTSNPN and CDR2 SVGIG (reference sequence). The CDR3 sequence: CAWSVYPLEYNEQFF. The CDR3 bases are TGTGCCTGGAGTGTATATCCCCTTGAGTACAATGAGCAGTTCTTC.

Concerning this clone itself: It is unclear where the CDR3 begins or ends on the DNA, so no DNA is shown, and the CDR3 is as TCRdb lists it. The CDR3 spells CASSSSVRNQPQHF. The genes are TRBV27 and TRBJ1-5. Including both end residues, the CDR3 is 14 amino acids long. CDR1 and CDR2 (germline): MNHEY, SMNVEV (reference sequence).

The chain joins TRBV7-9 to TRBJ2-1; 14 bases are a match to TRBD2. With V trimmed by 6 bases and J by 0 bases, 7 bases remained unmatched. The CDR3 contains 18 residues. CDR1 is SEHNR and CDR2 is FQNEAQ in the germline V gene (reference sequence). Here the CDR3 reads CASSGGTSGGSSYNEQFF. The CDR3, as DNA: TGTGCCAGCAGTGGGGGGACTAGCGGGGGAAGCTCCTACAATGAGCAGTTCTTC.

The chain carries TRBV2 and TRBJ1-1; the match to TRBD1 covers 9 bases. This CDR3 comprises 14 residues. Trimming at V came to 7 bases and at J to 0 bases, leaving 3 bases not matched to a gene. The germline CDR1 and CDR2 sequences are SNHLY and FYNNEI. The CDR3 sequence: CASKTGGLNTEAFF. The CDR3 DNA follows: TGTGCCAGCAAAACAGGGGGCCTGAACACTGAAGCTTTCTTT.

This clone was found a few times. This chain uses TRBV5-8 with TRBJ1-1, with D tentatively TRBD1 (5 bases). Germline V gene lookup returns CDR1 SGHTS and CDR2 YDEGEE. The CDR3 totals 13 residues. With 1 base removed from V and 3 bases from J, the gap between germline ends came to 7 bases. This chain's CDR3 is CASSLIGDTEAFF. DNA of the CDR3: TGTGCCAGCAGCTTGATAGGGGACACTGAAGCTTTCTTT.

The chain couples TRBV6-1 to TRBJ1-5; D is possibly TRBD1 (6 bases). The CDR3 has 15 amino acids. Trimming removed 4 bases from V and 0 bases from J, with 10 bases in between. Germline V lookup: CDR1 MNHNS, CDR2 SASEGT. The CDR3 loop is CASSARGYSNQPQHF. CDR3 DNA sequence: TGTGCCAGCAGTGCCAGGGGATATAGCAATCAGCCCCAGCATTTT.

This chain uses TRBV6-5 with TRBJ2-1, with unresolved D. With 2 bases removed from V and 5 bases from J, the gap between germline ends came to 10 bases. This CDR3 is built from 14 residues. Germline V gene data show CDR1 as MNHEY and CDR2 as SVGAGI. The CDR3 loop is CASSYIDSNNEQFF. In DNA form, the CDR3 reads TGTGCCAGCAGTTACATAGACTCGAACAATGAGCAGTTCTTC.

The rearrangement links TRBV28 to TRBJ1-6; TRBD1 agrees at 10 bases. Germline loops: CDR1 MDHEN, CDR2 SYDVKM. CDR3 size: 14 residues. The junction had 5 bases not matched to a gene; V was cut back by 6 bases and J by 9 bases. The CDR3, as DNA: TGTGCCAGCAGCCCCTGGACAGGGGGTTCACCCCTCCACTTT. Its translation: CASSPWTGGSPLHF.

This rearrangement joins TRBV30 to TRBJ2-7; TRBD1 agrees at 10 bases. This CDR3 has 15 residues. Germline-derived CDR1 and CDR2 are GTSNPN and SVGIG (reference sequence). V lost 0 bases and J lost 4; bases outside the gene matches: 6. The CDR3 nucleotides read TGTGCCTGGAGTGTAGGGGGGACAGGGGTATACGAGCAGTACTTC. Protein sequence: CAWSVGGTGVYEQYF.

The chain employs TRBV28 and TRBJ2-1; weak D call: TRBD1 (6 bases). Trimming took 6 bases from V and 8 from J, leaving 23 bases between them. In germline, CDR1 is MDHEN, CDR2 SYDVKM. The CDR3 has 16 amino acids. DNA for the CDR3: TGTGCCAGCAGCACCGCACAGGGTATATTATTGCATGAGCAGTTCTTC. Protein: CASSTAQGILLHEQFF.

The V and J genes are TRBV28 and TRBJ1-1; TRBD1 is a possible D gene (6 bases). Trimming removed 7 bases at V and 1 base at J, with 7 bases between. Germline V gene sequence: CDR1 MDHEN, CDR2 SYDVKM. The CDR3 spans 12 residues. Here the CDR3 DNA reads TGTGCCAGCAAGACAGGGAACACTGAAGCTTTCTTT. Amino acid sequence: CASKTGNTEAFF.

This clone was observed once. V and J are TRBV6-5 and TRBJ2-7, with 9 bases identical to TRBD1. The J segment lost 3 bases and the V segment lost 7 bases, leaving 7 bases of the junction unmatched. Germline V CDR1 and CDR2: MNHEY, SVGAGI. This CDR3 contains 14 residues. CDR3 DNA: TGTGCCAGCAAAACACAGGGGGCACACTACGAGCAGTACTTC. Translated: CASKTQGAHYEQYF.